This is a list of T cell receptor beta chains from one sample in a study of T cells in Graves' hyperthyroidism and ophthalmopathy. Using its own MiXCR run on the multiplex PCR reads, TCRdb lists one record per CDR3 protein. Of 550,000 to 650,000 distinct CDR3 sequences in the sample, around 13% were seen once. The material sequenced was blood. The receptors shown here come from a woman in her twenties or thirties with Graves' hyperthyroidism that later progressed to Graves' ophthalmopathy. The conserved cysteine and the conserved F or W are not part of the CDR3 here. Each record gives: J gene, clone size, V gene, CDR3 protein. Rows may omit the clone size; those that give it use once, few, many or a size class.

J: TRBJ1-1
size: many
V: TRBV16
CDR3: ASSRNRMNTEAF

J: TRBJ2-1
size: many
V: TRBV6-1
CDR3: ASSEDDLPSYNEQF

J: TRBJ1-5
size: .
V: TRBV6-2/TRBV6-3
CDR3: AAGFAGAEPQH

J: TRBJ2-2
size: .
V: TRBV7-3
CDR3: ASSLFQGGTGELF

J: TRBJ1-1
size: many
V: TRBV12-3/TRBV12-4
CDR3: ASISEGVNTEAF

J: TRBJ2-1
size: .
V: TRBV6-2/TRBV6-3
CDR3: ASSNTGGAIHEQF

J: TRBJ2-5
size: many
V: TRBV11-3
CDR3: ASSFWGGETQY

J: TRBJ2-1
size: .
V: TRBV18
CDR3: ASSPGTSGRAHNEQF

J: TRBJ2-1
size: .
V: TRBV15
CDR3: ATKESSYNEQF

J: TRBJ2-4
size: many
V: TRBV18
CDR3: ASSQITRQGALDQY

J: TRBJ1-4
size: many
V: TRBV10-3
CDR3: AIRDTTNEKLF

J: TRBJ1-2
size: once
V: TRBV7-9
CDR3: ASTNSSPYGYT

J: TRBJ1-2
size: many
V: TRBV5-1
CDR3: ASSLARRENYGYT

J: TRBJ2-2
size: once
V: TRBV3-1
CDR3: ASSPQGPDTGELF

J: TRBJ2-7
size: .
V: TRBV20-1
CDR3: SARRTSGRGYEQY

J: TRBJ2-1
size: many
V: TRBV30
CDR3: AWSVVAGGVGNEQF

J: TRBJ1-5
size: many
V: TRBV27
CDR3: ASSLSGVNQPQH

J: TRBJ2-7
size: few
V: TRBV14
CDR3: ASSQLSYEQY

J: TRBJ2-5
size: many
V: TRBV7-9
CDR3: ASSAVGETQY

J: TRBJ2-1
size: .
V: TRBV7-8
CDR3: ASSFYSAESSYNEQF

J: TRBJ1-3
size: .
V: TRBV20-1
CDR3: SASTGDSGNTIY

J: TRBJ2-1
size: many
V: TRBV9
CDR3: ASSVEPSGRGNNEQF

J: TRBJ1-1
size: many
V: TRBV10-3
CDR3: AISESMTGEAF

J: TRBJ1-1
size: few
V: TRBV20-1
CDR3: SAVGTGRDTEAF

J: TRBJ2-5
size: .
V: TRBV24-1
CDR3: AAPVGLLQETQY

J: TRBJ1-4
size: .
V: TRBV11-3
CDR3: ASSLEAGGNEKLF

J: TRBJ2-2
size: few
V: TRBV5-1
CDR3: ASKSSGTTGELF

J: TRBJ1-5
size: .
V: TRBV6-5
CDR3: ASSYEGQPQH

J: TRBJ1-6
size: many
V: TRBV7-2
CDR3: ASSVRQVSNNSPLH

J: TRBJ1-2
size: once
V: TRBV12-3/TRBV12-4
CDR3: ASSLSGGGSDGYT

J: TRBJ2-5
size: medium-sized
V: TRBV6-1
CDR3: ASTPFRGELTQETQY

J: TRBJ2-7
size: .
V: TRBV6-2/TRBV6-3
CDR3: ASSMEIPYEQY

J: TRBJ1-2
size: few
V: TRBV19
CDR3: ASSTSGRGFT

J: TRBJ1-1
size: .
V: TRBV13
CDR3: ASSSTGTGGGTEAF

J: TRBJ2-3
size: .
V: TRBV7-8
CDR3: ASSKTSGTDTQY

J: TRBJ1-4
size: many
V: TRBV20-1
CDR3: SASRADEKLF

J: TRBJ1-5
size: many
V: TRBV19
CDR3: ASSIGRGPHNQPQH

J: TRBJ2-1
size: many
V: TRBV24-1
CDR3: ATKGITEQF

J: TRBJ1-1
size: many
V: TRBV2
CDR3: ASSARGGGTEAF

J: TRBJ1-2
size: few
V: TRBV4-1
CDR3: ASSPSVENSNGYT

J: TRBJ2-7
size: .
V: TRBV4-1
CDR3: ASSQERQIYEQY

J: TRBJ2-7
size: many
V: TRBV28
CDR3: ASSSNRDRVHEQY

J: TRBJ2-2
size: many
V: TRBV9
CDR3: ASSVVGTSTGELF

J: TRBJ2-3
size: many
V: TRBV3-1
CDR3: ASSQAGERDTQY

J: TRBJ2-3
size: few
V: TRBV5-1
CDR3: ASSLREQGADTQY